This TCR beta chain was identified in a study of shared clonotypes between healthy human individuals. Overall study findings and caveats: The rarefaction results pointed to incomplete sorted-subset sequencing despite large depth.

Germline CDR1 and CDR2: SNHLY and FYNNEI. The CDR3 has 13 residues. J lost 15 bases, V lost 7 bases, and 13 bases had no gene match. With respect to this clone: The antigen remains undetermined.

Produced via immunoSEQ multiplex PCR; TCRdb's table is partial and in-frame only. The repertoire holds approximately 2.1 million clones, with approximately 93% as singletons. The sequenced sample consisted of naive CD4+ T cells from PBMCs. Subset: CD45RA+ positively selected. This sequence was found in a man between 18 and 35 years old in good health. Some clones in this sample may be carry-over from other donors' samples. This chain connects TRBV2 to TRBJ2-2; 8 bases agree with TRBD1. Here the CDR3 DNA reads TGTGCCAGCATTCTTTTTCAGGGGGCATCGATGTTTTTT. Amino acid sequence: CASILFQGASMFF.